Listed here is a single TCR beta chain. Its target is not known. This entry is derived from a study of T cell responses to AZD1222 COVID-19 vaccine. Overall study context: Second doses at about 4 or about 12 weeks were pooled.

Regarding the study as a whole: Spike-specific TCR breadth rose after two AZD1222 doses, and depth rose as well. At baseline, seropositivity was found in only a handful of AZD1222 recipients.

Losses at the gene ends were 0 bases for V and 8 bases for J; bases not matched to a gene: 5. The CDR3 is 16 residues long. Germline CDR1 is WNHNN and CDR2 is SYGVQD (reference sequence). Clones were sequenced by immunoSEQ multiplex PCR, and TCRdb holds only the in-frame ones, with some missing. The table lists 100,000 to 150,000 clones, around 86% of them singletons. The starting material was peripheral blood, obtained on day 0 of AZD1222 vaccination. This sequence originates from an adult in good health. The rearrangement joins TRBV10-1 to TRBJ1-6; TRBD1 aligns across 9 bases. CDR3 in DNA: TGCGCCAGCAGTGAGTCGAAGACAGGGGGATATTCACCCCTCCACTTT. The encoded protein is CASSESKTGGYSPLHF.